This TCR beta chain is drawn from a study of T cells in Graves' hyperthyroidism and ophthalmopathy. Study observations and caveats: Separation of ophthalmopathy from stable hyperthyroidism was achieved by a 13 V-J model.

This clonotype occurred a few times. Its specificity is unknown. Trimming stripped 3 bases from V and 9 bases from J, with 21 bases between. The germline CDR1 and CDR2 sequences are MNHEY and SMNVEV (reference sequence). The CDR3 covers 16 residues. Amplified TCR beta CDR3 regions derived from RNA transcripts. When the TCR CDR3 underwent first-round RT-PCR, the HTBI primer set was used. MiXCR, run by TCRdb on the multiplex PCR reads, gives a single entry per CDR3 protein. Of 300,000 to 500,000 distinct CDR3 sequences listed, around an eighth are singletons. The sample consisted of blood. This sequence originates from a man aged 45-65 years with Graves' ophthalmopathy. The chain is built from TRBV27 and TRBJ2-1, with TRBD1 as a possible D gene (6 bases). CDR3 DNA sequence: TGTGCCAGCAGTTTTCTAGGTGGCAGGGGAGTAGGTGAGCAGTTCTTC. This sequence encodes CASSFLGGRGVGEQFF.